This T cell receptor beta chain appears in the sequencing data of a study of spatial heterogeneity in lung cancer. Per the germline V gene, CDR1 is SGHTA and CDR2 is FQGNSA. Trimming removed 2 bases at V and 10 bases at J, with 15 bases between. The CDR3 has 15 amino acids. As to this clonotype: As yet, its antigen is unknown.

Study results and limitations: Among blood samples, ubiquitous expanded tumor TCRs appeared more at resection than at follow-up.

This sample's time point: sample taken at primary tumor resection. TCRs were sequenced from unsorted whole RNA of tumor, nontumor lung or PBMC. Patients with untreated early-stage non-small cell lung cancer, numbering 72, were the donors. Unique molecular identifiers tagged every individual TCR cDNA molecule. From the 5' RACE reads, TCRdb called clonotypes with MiXCR, one entry per CDR3 protein. Altogether approximately 44,000 distinct CDR3 sequences are present, roughly an eighth being singletons, with the ten largest covering approximately 60%. The clonotype comes from a male donor with early-stage non-small cell lung cancer. The input for sequencing was PBMCs, taken at surgery. This chain uses TRBV7-2 with TRBJ1-6, with D perhaps TRBD1 (6 bases). The CDR3 region is CASSLRTATGSPLHF. CDR3 DNA: TGTGCCAGCAGCTTAAGGACAGCGACCGGGTCACCCCTCCACTTT.